This T cell receptor beta chain originates from a study of T cell repertoires in cytomegalovirus infection. About the study: Signatures in public TCR beta sequences pointed to both CMV infection and matching HLA type.

One entry per CDR3 protein, called by TCRdb with MiXCR from the reads. The sample consists of around 450,000 distinct CDR3 sequences, around 11% of them appearing once. V was pared by 0 bases and J by 1 base, with 3 bases of the junction left unmatched. The CDR3 runs 15 residues. Germline CDR1 reads DFQATT; CDR2 reads SNEGSKA (reference sequence). Study outcomes and limitations: Dominating the ex vivo response were HLA-C-restricted CMV-specific TCR beta clonotypes.

In regard to this clonotype: No antigen is known for it.

The V and J genes are TRBV20-1 and TRBJ1-1, with 9 bases matching TRBD1. This clonotype was obtained from a human donor in good health (CMV status not recorded). Some clones in this sample may be carry-over from other donors' samples. Material for sequencing was PBMCs. In DNA, the CDR3 is TGCAGTGCTAGAGATTGGACAGGGGCGAACACTGAAGCTTTCTTT. As protein: CSARDWTGANTEAFF.